What follows is one T cell receptor (beta chain) and its context. The antigen remains undetermined. This record belongs to a study of OX40 agonist ivuxolimab in advanced cancers. Overall study context: There were three patients with partial responses, one having hepatocellular carcinoma and two cutaneous melanoma.

Prior autoimmune disease or systemic immunosuppression barred patients. General observations from the study: On average, CD8+ T cells had more expanded clones than CD4+.

J gave up 0 bases and V 4 bases, and 6 bases lay outside the gene matches. Germline CDR1 reads SGHRS; CDR2 reads YFSETQ. The CDR3 spans 16 residues. The table came from immunoSEQ multiplex PCR; TCRdb's copy has only in-frame clones and leaves some out. The sample yields around 80,000 clones, around 84% seen once. The V and J genes are TRBV5-1 and TRBJ1-3; 8 bases map to TRBD1. The receptor's source is an adult with an advanced solid tumor such as melanoma, head and neck, liver or kidney cancer. The material was CD4+ or CD8+ T cells sorted from blood, obtained in a trial of the OX40 agonist ivuxolimab. The DNA of the CDR3 is TGCGCCAGCAGCCTAGACAGGGGCGACTCTGGAAACACCATATATTTT. Residues: CASSLDRGDSGNTIYF.